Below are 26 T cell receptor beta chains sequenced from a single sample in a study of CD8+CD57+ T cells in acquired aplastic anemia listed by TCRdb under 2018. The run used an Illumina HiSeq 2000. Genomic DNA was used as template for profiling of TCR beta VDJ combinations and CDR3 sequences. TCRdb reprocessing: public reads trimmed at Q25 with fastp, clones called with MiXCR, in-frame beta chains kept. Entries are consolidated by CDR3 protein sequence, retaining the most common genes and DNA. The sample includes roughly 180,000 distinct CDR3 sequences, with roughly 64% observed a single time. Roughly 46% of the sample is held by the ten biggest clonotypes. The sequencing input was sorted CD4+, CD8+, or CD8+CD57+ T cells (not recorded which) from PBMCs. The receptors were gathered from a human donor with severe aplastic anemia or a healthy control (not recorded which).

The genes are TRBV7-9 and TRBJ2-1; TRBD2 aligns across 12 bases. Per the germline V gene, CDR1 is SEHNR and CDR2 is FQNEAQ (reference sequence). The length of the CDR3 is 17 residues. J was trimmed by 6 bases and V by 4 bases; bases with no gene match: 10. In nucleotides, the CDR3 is TGTGCCAGCAGCTCGCCGGGACTAGCGGGTTTCCTCAATGAGCAGTTCTTC. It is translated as CASSSPGLAGFLNEQFF.

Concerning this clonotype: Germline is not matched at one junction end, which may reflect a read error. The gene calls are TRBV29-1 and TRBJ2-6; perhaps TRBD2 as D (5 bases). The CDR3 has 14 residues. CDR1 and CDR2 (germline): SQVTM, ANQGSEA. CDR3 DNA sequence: TGCAGCGTTGAAATATCCCCCGGGGTCAACGTCCTGACTTTC. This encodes CSVEISPGVNVLTF.

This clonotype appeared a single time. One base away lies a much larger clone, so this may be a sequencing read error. CDR3 loop: CASSQSWGRNGDTIYF. The CDR3, as DNA: TGTGCCAGCAGCCAATCGTGGGGGAGGAATGGAGACACCATATATTTT. The chain has TRBV16 and TRBJ1-3; TRBD1 is a possible D gene (5 bases). Germline V gives CDR1 KGHSY, CDR2 FQNENV. CDR3 size: 16 residues.

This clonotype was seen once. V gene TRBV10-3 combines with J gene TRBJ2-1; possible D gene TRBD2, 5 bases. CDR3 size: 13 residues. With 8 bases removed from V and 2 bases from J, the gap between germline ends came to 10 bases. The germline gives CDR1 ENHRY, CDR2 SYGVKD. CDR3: CAIGGNPYNEQFF. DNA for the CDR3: TGTGCCATCGGAGGCAATCCCTACAATGAGCAGTTCTTC.

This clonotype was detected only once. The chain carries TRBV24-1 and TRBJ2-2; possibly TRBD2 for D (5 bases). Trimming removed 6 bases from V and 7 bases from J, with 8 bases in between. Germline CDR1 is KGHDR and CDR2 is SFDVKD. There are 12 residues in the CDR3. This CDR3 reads CATSNRGGELFF. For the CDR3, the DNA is TGTGCCACCAGTAATCGGGGCGGGGAGCTGTTTTTT.

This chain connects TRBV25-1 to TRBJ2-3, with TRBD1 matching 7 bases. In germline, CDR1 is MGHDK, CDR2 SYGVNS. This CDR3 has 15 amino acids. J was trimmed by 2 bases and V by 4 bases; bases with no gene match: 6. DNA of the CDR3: TGTGCCAGCAGTGGGGTGGACAGGTTCACAGATACGCAGTATTTT. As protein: CASSGVDRFTDTQYF.

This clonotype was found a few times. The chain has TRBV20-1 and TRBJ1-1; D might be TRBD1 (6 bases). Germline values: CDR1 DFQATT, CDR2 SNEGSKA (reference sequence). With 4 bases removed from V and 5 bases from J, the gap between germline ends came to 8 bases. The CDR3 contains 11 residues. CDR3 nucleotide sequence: TGCAGTGCTACAGGGGAAACTGAAGCTTTCTTT. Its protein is CSATGETEAFF.

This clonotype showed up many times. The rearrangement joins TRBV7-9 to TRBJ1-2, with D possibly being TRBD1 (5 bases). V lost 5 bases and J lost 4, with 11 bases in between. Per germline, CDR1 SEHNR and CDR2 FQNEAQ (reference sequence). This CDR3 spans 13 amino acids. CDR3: CASSPLTVYGYTF. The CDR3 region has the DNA TGTGCCAGCAGCCCGCTGACAGTCTATGGCTACACCTTC.

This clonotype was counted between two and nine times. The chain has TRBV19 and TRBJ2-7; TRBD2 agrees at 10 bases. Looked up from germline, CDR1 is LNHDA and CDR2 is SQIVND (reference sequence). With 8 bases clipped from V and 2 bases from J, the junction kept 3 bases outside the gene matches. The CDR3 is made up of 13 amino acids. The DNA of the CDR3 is TGTGCCAGTGCGAGCGGGAGGGCCTACGAGCAGTACTTC. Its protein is CASASGRAYEQYF.

The CDR3 DNA reads TGTGCCAGCAGCTTAACGCCGGTAGGGGCCAACGTCCTGACTTTC. Its protein product is CASSLTPVGANVLTF. V usage is TRBV7-3 and J usage is TRBJ2-6; D ambiguous. Germline CDR1 SGHTA, CDR2 FQGTGA. V dropped 0 bases and J dropped 4 bases, with 7 bases sitting between them. This CDR3 region has 15 residues.

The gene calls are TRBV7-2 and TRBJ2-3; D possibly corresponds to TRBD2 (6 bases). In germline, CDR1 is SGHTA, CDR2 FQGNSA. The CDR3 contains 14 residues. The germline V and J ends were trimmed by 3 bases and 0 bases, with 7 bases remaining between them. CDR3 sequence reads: CASSFGTSTDTQYF. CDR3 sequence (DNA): TGTGCCAGCAGCTTTGGGACTAGCACAGATACGCAGTATTTT.

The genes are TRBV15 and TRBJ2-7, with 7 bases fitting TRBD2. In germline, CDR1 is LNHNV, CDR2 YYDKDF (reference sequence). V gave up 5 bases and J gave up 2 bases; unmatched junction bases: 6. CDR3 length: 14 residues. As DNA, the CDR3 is TGTGCCACCAGCCTGGGACGGGGGGCCTACGAGCAGTACTTC. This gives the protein CATSLGRGAYEQYF. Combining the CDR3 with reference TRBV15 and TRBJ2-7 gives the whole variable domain DAMVIQNPRYQVTQFGKPVTLSCSQTLNHNVMYWYQQKSSQAPKLLFHYYDKDFNNEADTPDNFQSRRPNTSFCFLDIRSPGLGDTAMYLCATSLGRGAYEQYFGPGTRLTVT.

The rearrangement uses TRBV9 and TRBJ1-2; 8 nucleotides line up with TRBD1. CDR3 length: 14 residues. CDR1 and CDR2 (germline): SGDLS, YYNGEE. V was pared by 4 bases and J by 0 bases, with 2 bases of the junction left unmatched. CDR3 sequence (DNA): TGTGCCAGCAGCCGGACAGGGACTAACTATGGCTACACCTTC. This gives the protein CASSRTGTNYGYTF.

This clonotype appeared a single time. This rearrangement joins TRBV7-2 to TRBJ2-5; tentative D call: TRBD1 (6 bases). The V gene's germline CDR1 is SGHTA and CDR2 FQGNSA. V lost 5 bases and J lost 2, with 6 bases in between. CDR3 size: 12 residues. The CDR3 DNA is TGTGCCAGCAGCGGACAGCAAGAGACCCAGTACTTC. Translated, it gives CASSGQQETQYF.

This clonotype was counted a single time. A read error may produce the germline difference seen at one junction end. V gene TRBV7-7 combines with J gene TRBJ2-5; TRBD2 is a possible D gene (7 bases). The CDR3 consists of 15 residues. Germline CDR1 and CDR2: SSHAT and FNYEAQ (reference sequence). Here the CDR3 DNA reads TGTGCTAGCAGCTTAGATGGGGGGGCCTTGGAGACCCAGTACTTC. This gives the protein CASSLDGGALETQYF.

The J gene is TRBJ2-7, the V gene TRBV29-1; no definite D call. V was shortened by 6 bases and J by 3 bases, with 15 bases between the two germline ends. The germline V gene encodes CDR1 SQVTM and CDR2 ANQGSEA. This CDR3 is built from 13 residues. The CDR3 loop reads CSVVLGTLYEQYF. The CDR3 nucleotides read TGCAGCGTGGTCCTAGGAACTCTCTACGAGCAGTACTTC.

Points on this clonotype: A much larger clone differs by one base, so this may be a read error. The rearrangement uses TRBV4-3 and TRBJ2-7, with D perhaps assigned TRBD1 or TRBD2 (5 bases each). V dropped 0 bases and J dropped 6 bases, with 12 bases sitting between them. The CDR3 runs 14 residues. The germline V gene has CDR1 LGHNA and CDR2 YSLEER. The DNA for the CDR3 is TGCGCCAGCAGCCAAGATGGGGCGGGCTCCGAGCAGTACTTC. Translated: CASSQDGAGSEQYF.

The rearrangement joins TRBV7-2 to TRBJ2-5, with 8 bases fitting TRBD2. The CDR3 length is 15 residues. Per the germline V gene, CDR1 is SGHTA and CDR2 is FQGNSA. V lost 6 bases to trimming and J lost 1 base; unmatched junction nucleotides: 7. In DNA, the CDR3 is TGTGCCAGCAGATACAGTACTAGCGGCCAAGAGACCCAGTACTTC. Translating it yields CASRYSTSGQETQYF.

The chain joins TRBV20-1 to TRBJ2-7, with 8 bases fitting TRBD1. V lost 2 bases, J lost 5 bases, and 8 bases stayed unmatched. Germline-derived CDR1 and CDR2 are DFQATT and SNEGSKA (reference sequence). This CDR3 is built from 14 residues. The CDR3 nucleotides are TGCAGTGCTAGACGGACAGGGAAATTTCACGAGCAGTACTTC. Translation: CSARRTGKFHEQYF.

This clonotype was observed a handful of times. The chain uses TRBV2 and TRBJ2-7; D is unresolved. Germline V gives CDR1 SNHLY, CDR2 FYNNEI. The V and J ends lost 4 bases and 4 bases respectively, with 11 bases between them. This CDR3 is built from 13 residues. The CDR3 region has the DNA TGTGCCAGCAGTGTTGAGACAACATACGAGCAGTACTTC. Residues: CASSVETTYEQYF.

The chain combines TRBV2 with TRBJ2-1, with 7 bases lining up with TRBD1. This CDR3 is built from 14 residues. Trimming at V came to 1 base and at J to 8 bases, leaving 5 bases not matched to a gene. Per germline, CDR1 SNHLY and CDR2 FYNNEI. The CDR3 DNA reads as TGTGCCAGCAGTGAAGTAACAGGGGCCTATGAGCAGTTCTTC. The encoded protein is CASSEVTGAYEQFF.

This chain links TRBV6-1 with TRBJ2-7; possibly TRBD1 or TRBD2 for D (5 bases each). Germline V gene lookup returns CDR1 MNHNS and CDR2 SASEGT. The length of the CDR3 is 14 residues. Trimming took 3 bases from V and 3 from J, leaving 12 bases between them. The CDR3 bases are TGTGCCAGCAGTGAGAGGGGACGGAACTACGAGCAGTACTTC. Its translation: CASSERGRNYEQYF.

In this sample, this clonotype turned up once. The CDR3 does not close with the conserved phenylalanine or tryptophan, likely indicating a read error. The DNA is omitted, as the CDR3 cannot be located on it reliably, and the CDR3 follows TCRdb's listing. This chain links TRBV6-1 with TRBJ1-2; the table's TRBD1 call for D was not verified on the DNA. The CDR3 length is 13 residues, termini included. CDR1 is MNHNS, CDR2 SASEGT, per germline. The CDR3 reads CASMDWGQDILFV.

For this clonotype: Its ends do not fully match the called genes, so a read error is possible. The CDR3 reads CASSVRGAGANVLTF. The CDR3 DNA reads TGTGCTAGCAGCGTACGGGGAGCTGGGGCCAACGTCCTGACTTTC. The chain recombines TRBV9 with TRBJ2-6; TRBD2 might be the D (5 bases). Germline CDR1 reads SGDLS; CDR2 reads YYNGEE. The CDR3 loop spans 15 amino acids.

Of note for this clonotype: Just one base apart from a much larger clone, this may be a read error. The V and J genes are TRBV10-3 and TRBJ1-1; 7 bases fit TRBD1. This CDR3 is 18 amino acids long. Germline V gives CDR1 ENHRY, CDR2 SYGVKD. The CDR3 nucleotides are TGTGCCAGCAGTTCTCCGACAGGGAGGAGGGGGGGGGGTACTGAAGCTTTCTTT. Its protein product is CASSSPTGRRGGGTEAFF.

Here the CDR3 reads CASSQDLADNEQFF. CDR3 nucleotide sequence: TGCGCCAGCAGCCAAGACCTAGCGGACAATGAGCAGTTCTTC. This rearrangement joins TRBV4-1 to TRBJ2-7; 7 positions agree with TRBD2. The DNA end favors TRBJ2-1, so the J call may be wrong. The germline CDR1 and CDR2 sequences are MGHRA and YSYEKL. CDR3 length: 14 amino acids.